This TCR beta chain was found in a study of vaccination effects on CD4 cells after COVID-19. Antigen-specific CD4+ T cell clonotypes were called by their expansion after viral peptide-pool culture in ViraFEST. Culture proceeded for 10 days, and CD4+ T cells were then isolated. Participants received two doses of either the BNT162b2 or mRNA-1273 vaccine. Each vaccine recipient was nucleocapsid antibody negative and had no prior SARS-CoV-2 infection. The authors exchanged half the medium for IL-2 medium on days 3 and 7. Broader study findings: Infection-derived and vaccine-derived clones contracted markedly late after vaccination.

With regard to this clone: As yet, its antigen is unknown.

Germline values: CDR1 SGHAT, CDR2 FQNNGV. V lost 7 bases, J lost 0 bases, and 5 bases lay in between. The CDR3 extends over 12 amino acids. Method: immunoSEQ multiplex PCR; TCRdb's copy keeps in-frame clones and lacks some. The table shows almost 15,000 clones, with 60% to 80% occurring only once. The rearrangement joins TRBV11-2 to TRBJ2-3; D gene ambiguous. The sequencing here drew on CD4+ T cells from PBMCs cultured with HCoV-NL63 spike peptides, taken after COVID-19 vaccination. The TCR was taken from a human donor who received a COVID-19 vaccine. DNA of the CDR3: TGTGCCAGCATGTCTAGCACAGATACGCAGTATTTT. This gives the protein CASMSSTDTQYF.